The next 10 T cell receptor beta chains were all read from a single sample in a study of cytomegalovirus exposure and HLA in healthy donors. With 60 Vbeta and 13 Jbeta primers, the PCR was carried out. Clones were sequenced by immunoSEQ multiplex PCR, and TCRdb holds only the in-frame ones, with some missing. Of 95,000 to 150,000 clones detected, less than 90% appear once; the ten largest clones hold about 0.22%. The sequencing sample was made of PBMCs. The receptors come from a man in his fifties in good health and CMV-seronegative.

J is TRBJ2-3 and V is TRBV20-1; D perhaps matches TRBD2 (6 bases). This CDR3 has 11 residues. Trimming shortened V by 6 bases and J by 5 bases, and 9 bases separated the two germline ends. Germline V gene lookup returns CDR1 DFQATT and CDR2 SNEGSKA (reference sequence). CDR3 sequence reads: CSAGEEDTQYF. The CDR3 coding sequence is TGCAGTGCCGGGGAGGAAGATACGCAGTATTTT.

This clone was counted once. The rearrangement joins TRBV18 to TRBJ1-4; 7 bases agree with TRBD1. The germline CDR1 and CDR2 sequences are KGHSH and LQKENI. J was trimmed by 8 bases and V by 2 bases; bases with no gene match: 11. The length of the CDR3 is 16 residues. CDR3 in DNA: TGTGCCAGCTCACCAGTCCGGAGACAGGGTAACGAAAAACTGTTTTTT. This translates into CASSPVRRQGNEKLFF.

In its sample, this clone was seen a few times. This chain joins TRBV6-5 and TRBJ1-2; 8 bases match TRBD1. The trim removed 6 bases at V and 5 bases at J, leaving 2 bases unmatched. Germline values: CDR1 MNHEY, CDR2 SVGAGI. The CDR3 consists of 12 residues. The CDR3: CASRRTGYGYTF. The CDR3 region has the DNA TGTGCCAGCAGACGGACAGGGTATGGCTACACCTTC.

V gene TRBV6-5 combines with J gene TRBJ2-7, with D perhaps matching TRBD1 (6 bases). This CDR3 comprises 14 residues. The V gene's germline CDR1 is MNHEY and CDR2 SVGAGI. V shed 2 bases and J shed 0 bases, with 8 bases lying between them. The CDR3 DNA is TGTGCCAGCAGTTACCTAGGGGGCTCCTACGAGCAGTACTTC. Its protein is CASSYLGGSYEQYF.

This chain connects TRBV18 to TRBJ1-2, with 8 nucleotides matching TRBD1. Looked up from germline, CDR1 is KGHSH and CDR2 is LQKENI. Losses at the gene ends were 1 base for V and 1 base for J; bases not matched to a gene: 5. The CDR3 length is 16 residues. The CDR3 region has the DNA TGTGCCAGCTCACCACGAGGGGGACAGGTTAACTATGGCTACACCTTC. Its protein is CASSPRGGQVNYGYTF.

This clone has a handful of counts. The V gene is TRBV4-2, the J gene TRBJ2-3, with a tentative D call TRBD2 (7 bases). Deletions cut 3 bases from V and 3 bases from J, with 19 bases between. The CDR3 runs to 17 residues. Germline CDR1 is LGHNA and CDR2 is YNFKEQ. CDR3 protein: CASSHLGGGNRTDTQYF. CDR3 DNA sequence: TGTGCCAGCAGCCACCTTGGGGGGGGCAATAGGACAGATACGCAGTATTTT.

V gene TRBV4-2 combines with J gene TRBJ2-2; the D gene is possibly TRBD1 (6 bases). Trimming removed 1 base at V and 5 bases at J, with 11 bases between. Germline CDR1 LGHNA, CDR2 YNFKEQ. This CDR3 region has 15 residues. In DNA, the CDR3 is TGTGCCAGCAGCCAAGGAGTTACAGGGACCGGGGAGCTGTTTTTT. Encoded protein: CASSQGVTGTGELFF.

The V call is TRBV5-1, the J call TRBJ2-7; 10 positions agree with TRBD1. V trimming: 3 bases; J trimming: 3 bases; junction bases outside the gene matches: 3. Germline assignment: CDR1 SGHRS and CDR2 YFSETQ. CDR3 length equals 14 residues. The CDR3 DNA reads TGCGCCAGCAGCTCCCGGGACAGGGGCTACGAGCAGTACTTC. It codes for CASSSRDRGYEQYF. Looking up the rest from reference TRBV5-1 and TRBJ2-7 gives the full variable domain: KAGVTQTPRYLIKTRGQQVTLSCSPISGHRSVSWYQQTPGQGLQFLFEYFSETQRNKGNFPGRFSGRQFSNSRSEMNVSTLELGDSALYLCASSSRDRGYEQYFGPGTRLTVT.

The rearrangement joins TRBV9 to TRBJ2-7; no clear D gene. Germline-derived CDR1 and CDR2 are SGDLS and YYNGEE. V was trimmed by 2 bases and J by 2 bases, leaving 11 bases between them. The CDR3 runs to 14 residues. The CDR3 reads CASSVNVLPYEQYF. CDR3 sequence (DNA): TGTGCCAGCAGCGTTAATGTCCTCCCCTACGAGCAGTACTTC.

The V gene is TRBV6-5, the J gene TRBJ2-2; D is ambiguous. V shed 0 bases and J shed 7 bases, with 6 bases lying between them. Germline V gene sequence: CDR1 MNHEY, CDR2 SVGAGI. CDR3 length: 13 amino acids. This CDR3 reads CASSYSASGELFF. In DNA, the CDR3 is TGTGCCAGCAGTTACTCGGCTAGCGGGGAGCTGTTTTTT.